This T cell receptor (beta chain) was profiled in a study of blood T cell repertoires in COVID-19. Across the whole study: Some COVID-19 samples were acute and others convalescent; all came from the United States, Italy and Spain. Sample material is recorded as cDNA or gDNA derived from T cells, B-cell-depleted T cells, or PBMCs.

In germline, CDR1 is LNHDA, CDR2 SQIVND (reference sequence). V shed 4 bases and J shed 2 bases, with 19 bases lying between them. The CDR3 sequence is 17 residues long. In this sample, this clone turned up a few times. Assay used: immunoSEQ multiplex PCR; TCRdb lists only in-frame clones, some missing. The sample consists of approximately 200,000 clones, 88% of them appearing once. This clonotype was sampled from a man aged 65 to 85 with acute or convalescent COVID-19. The chain has TRBV19 and TRBJ2-3; D perhaps matches TRBD2 (6 bases). Material: peripheral blood. The CDR3 region has the DNA TGTGCCAGTAGTACCCCGCAGACTAGTTGGGTCACAGATACGCAGTATTTT. Its translation: CASSTPQTSWVTDTQYF.